A single sample gave rise to the 21 T cell receptor beta chains below, sequenced in a study of T cell repertoires in cytomegalovirus infection. Each CDR3 protein gets one entry after TCRdb re-called the reads with MiXCR. The data show hundreds of thousands of distinct CDR3 sequences, roughly 33% seen once. The antigens for these receptors are not known. The input for sequencing was cultured CD8+ T cells from PBMCs, taken from culture after CMV antigen stimulation. Every receptor here comes from a human donor in good health (CMV status not recorded). Some clones in this sample may be carry-over from other donors' samples.

This sequence joins TRBV10-3 and TRBJ2-6; 9 bases match TRBD1. The CDR3 consists of 17 residues. The V gene end was trimmed by 7 bases and the J gene end by 3 bases; junction bases not matched to a gene: 10. CDR1 ENHRY and CDR2 SYGVKD come from the germline V gene. CDR3 coding DNA: TGTGCCATCAAAAGATGGACAGGGGAGGATGGGGCCAACGTCCTGACTTTC. The encoded protein is CAIKRWTGEDGANVLTF.

This chain links TRBV5-4 with TRBJ2-7; 10 bases fit TRBD1. Germline trimming cut 3 bases from V and 3 bases from J; bases unmatched to any gene: 6. CDR3 size: 15 residues. CDR1 is SGHNT and CDR2 is YYREEE in the germline V gene (reference sequence). The CDR3, as DNA: TGTGCCAGCAGCTCAGACAGGGGGCCTTTCTACGAGCAGTACGTC. It specifies CASSSDRGPFYEQYV.

There are a few counts of this clonotype. The V and J genes are TRBV18 and TRBJ2-1; TRBD1 agrees at 9 bases. With 2 bases clipped from V and 4 bases from J, the junction kept 3 bases outside the gene matches. The germline V gene has CDR1 KGHSH and CDR2 LQKENI. The CDR3 is 15 residues long. CDR3 in amino acids: CASSPWDRVYNEQFF. The CDR3 DNA is TGTGCCAGCTCACCATGGGACAGGGTTTACAATGAGCAGTTCTTC. Supplemented by reference TRBV18 and TRBJ2-1, the full variable domain reads NAGVMQNPRHLVRRRGQEARLRCSPMKGHSHVYWYRQLPEEGLKFMVYLQKENIIDESGMPKERFSAEFPKEGPSILRIQQVVRGDSAAYFCASSPWDRVYNEQFFGPGTRLTVL.

This clonotype came up a few times. The chain joins TRBV20-1 to TRBJ2-3; D possibly corresponds to TRBD2 (5 bases). Between the trimmed V and J ends, which lost 5 bases and 4 bases, there was a span of 19 bases. CDR1 and CDR2 from the germline V gene are DFQATT and SNEGSKA (reference sequence). The CDR3 is 15 residues long. CDR3 in DNA: TGCAGTGCTGGTGGGGAATTCCGGCGGGCAGATACGCAGTATTTT. Translated: CSAGGEFRRADTQYF.

This clonotype was counted only a few times. The chain carries TRBV6-5 and TRBJ2-7; possibly TRBD1 for D (6 bases). Germline V gene sequence: CDR1 MNHEY, CDR2 SVGAGI. The CDR3 runs 15 residues. Trimming left V 0 bases short and J 0 bases short, with 9 bases between. In DNA, the CDR3 is TGTGCCAGCAGTTACTCAAGGACAGCCTCCTACGAGCAGTACTTC. It translates to CASSYSRTASYEQYF.

This clonotype occurred a few times. V gene TRBV5-1 combines with J gene TRBJ2-6; either TRBD1 or TRBD2 may fit D (5 bases each). The CDR3 runs 15 residues. CDR1 is SGHRS and CDR2 is YFSETQ in the germline V gene. Trimming cost V 2 bases and J 0 bases, with 6 bases left between them. The CDR3 DNA sequence: TGCGCCAGCAGCTTTGGGACCTCTGGGGCCAACGTCCTGACTTTC. Translated, it gives CASSFGTSGANVLTF. Supplemented by reference TRBV5-1 and TRBJ2-6, the full variable domain reads KAGVTQTPRYLIKTRGQQVTLSCSPISGHRSVSWYQQTPGQGLQFLFEYFSETQRNKGNFPGRFSGRQFSNSRSEMNVSTLELGDSALYLCASSFGTSGANVLTFGAGSRLTVL.

V gene TRBV15 combines with J gene TRBJ2-5; TRBD2 agrees at 7 bases. V dropped 1 base and J dropped 4; count of bases not matched to a gene: 3. Germline V gene data show CDR1 as LNHNV and CDR2 as YYDKDF (reference sequence). The length of the CDR3 is 14 residues. The CDR3, as DNA: TGTGCCACCAGCAGAGGTTGGGGGGGAGAGACCCAGTACTTC. It specifies CATSRGWGGETQYF.

This clonotype was recorded only once. Relative to the germline gene, one junction end is altered; a read error may explain this. The rearrangement joins TRBV12-3 or TRBV12-4 to TRBJ1-1; 8 nucleotides agree with TRBD1. The CDR3 is 13 amino acids. DNA of the CDR3: TGTGCCTGCAGTTTTCCCGGGACAGGAGGTGCTTTCTTT. It specifies CACSFPGTGGAFF.

This clonotype was recorded a few times. This chain connects TRBV27 to TRBJ2-5; tentatively, D is TRBD1 (6 bases). Germline CDR1 MNHEY, CDR2 SMNVEV (reference sequence). The CDR3 extends over 15 amino acids. V shed 0 bases and J shed 5 bases, with 13 bases lying between them. Here the CDR3 reads CASSLSRGGGETQYF. CDR3 bases: TGTGCCAGCAGTTTATCCAGGGGCGGCGGGGAGACCCAGTACTTC.

This clonotype came up many times. The V call is TRBV12-3 or TRBV12-4, the J call TRBJ2-3; no clear D gene. This CDR3 contains 17 residues. V lost 4 bases, J lost 0 bases, and 17 bases lay in between. The DNA for the CDR3 is TGTGCCAGCAGTTCGTCATCCCTTCATAAGAGCACAGATACGCAGTATTTT. Its translation: CASSSSSLHKSTDTQYF.

The J gene is TRBJ2-7, the V gene TRBV6-6; D gene uncertain. This CDR3 has 12 amino acids. CDR1 is MNHNY, CDR2 SVGAGI, per germline (reference sequence). The V and J ends lost 5 bases and 6 bases respectively, with 11 bases between them. DNA for the CDR3: TGTGCCAGCAGTCCCTCGTTGAGCGAGCAGTACGTC. It codes for CASSPSLSEQYV.

This clonotype has ten or more counts. The chain recombines TRBV7-2 with TRBJ2-3, with D possibly matching TRBD2 (7 bases). The CDR3 contains 15 residues. V lost 0 bases, J lost 6 bases, and 13 bases lay in between. Germline V gives CDR1 SGHTA, CDR2 FQGNSA. Here the CDR3 reads CASSLAGGPPDTQYF. Here the CDR3 DNA reads TGTGCCAGCAGCTTAGCGGGGGGGCCGCCGGATACGCAGTATTTT.

The CDR3 reads CSVDIGRVGHQETQYF. CDR3 coding DNA: TGCAGCGTTGATATCGGCAGAGTGGGACACCAAGAGACCCAGTACTTC. The rearrangement uses TRBV29-1 and TRBJ2-5; D tentatively reads TRBD1 or TRBD2 (5 bases each). The CDR3 length is 16 residues. Germline-derived CDR1 and CDR2 are SQVTM and ANQGSEA. Trimming took 3 bases from V and 0 from J, leaving 17 bases between them.

This clonotype has a handful of counts. The J gene is TRBJ1-1, the V gene TRBV6-5; 8 nucleotides line up with TRBD1. The CDR3 contains 15 residues. Trimming took 0 bases from V and 5 from J; bases not matched to a gene: 5. Germline V CDR1 and CDR2: MNHEY, SVGAGI. The CDR3 reads CASSYSETGVTEAFF. In DNA form, the CDR3 reads TGTGCCAGCAGTTACTCGGAGACAGGGGTAACTGAAGCTTTCTTT.

This clonotype came up many times. The V and J genes are TRBV7-9 and TRBJ1-2, with 8 bases matching TRBD1. After removal of 2 bases from V and 4 bases from J, the junction contained 9 bases not matched to a gene. Germline values: CDR1 SEHNR, CDR2 FQNEAQ (reference sequence). This CDR3 is 16 amino acids long. This CDR3 reads CASSLLSQGALYGYTF. The CDR3 coding sequence is TGTGCCAGCAGCTTATTGAGTCAGGGGGCCCTCTATGGCTACACCTTC.

The V call is TRBV7-2, the J call TRBJ1-2, with D tentatively TRBD1 (5 bases). V was cut by 8 bases and J by 4 bases, with 17 bases left in between. Germline CDR1 and CDR2: SGHTA and FQGNSA. There are 14 residues in the CDR3. The CDR3 DNA follows: TGTGCCAGCCTCCCCCCTTTTGGGGCCTATGGCTACACCTTC. This translates into CASLPPFGAYGYTF.

This clonotype was observed at least ten times. V and J are TRBV7-9 and TRBJ2-5; 12 positions match TRBD2. From germline, CDR1 is SEHNR and CDR2 FQNEAQ (reference sequence). The CDR3 contains 18 residues. Trimming took 2 bases from V and 1 from J; bases not matched to a gene: 8. CDR3: CASSLFPRLAGVQETQYF. CDR3 bases: TGTGCCAGCAGCTTATTTCCCCGACTAGCGGGGGTCCAAGAGACCCAGTACTTC.

The chain uses TRBV6-6 and TRBJ1-2; 9 nucleotides align to TRBD1. Germline CDR1 reads MNHNY; CDR2 reads SVGAGI (reference sequence). Trimming cost V 4 bases and J 5 bases; bases outside gene matches: 8. This CDR3 region has 15 residues. In nucleotides, the CDR3 is TGTGCCAGCAGTTCCCGGGACAGGGTGCGGTATGGCTACACCTTC. It codes for CASSSRDRVRYGYTF.

V and J are TRBV5-8 and TRBJ2-1; D remains ambiguous. Germline lookup yields CDR1 SGHTS and CDR2 YDEGEE. The CDR3 runs 14 residues. The germline V and J ends were trimmed by 5 bases and 9 bases, with 18 bases remaining between them. The CDR3 protein is CASRPRIGQAEQFF. CDR3 in DNA: TGTGCCAGCAGACCACGTATTGGGCAGGCTGAGCAGTTCTTC.

The J gene is TRBJ2-1, the V gene TRBV11-3; 10 bases match TRBD2. This CDR3 spans 17 amino acids. Germline CDR1 is SGHNT and CDR2 is YENEEA. V lost 6 bases, J lost 5 bases, and 13 bases stayed unmatched. The CDR3 region is CASSHKNLAGADNEQFF. The DNA for the CDR3 is TGTGCCAGCAGTCATAAGAATCTAGCGGGGGCCGACAATGAGCAGTTCTTC.

The chain carries TRBV7-2 and TRBJ2-1; unclear D gene. The CDR3 has 15 amino acids. Trimming removed 1 base at V and 1 base at J, with 8 bases between. Germline loops: CDR1 SGHTA, CDR2 FQGNSA. The CDR3 loop is CASSLDSISYNEQFF. For the CDR3, the DNA is TGTGCCAGCAGCTTAGACAGTATATCCTACAATGAGCAGTTCTTC.